Listed below are T cell receptor beta chains from one sample, sequenced in a study of beta chain features in type 1 diabetes. The method was immunoSEQ multiplex PCR; TCRdb's version includes in-frame clones alone and lacks a portion of them. The table records about 160,000 clones, about 8% of them present only once. Sequenced input: central memory CD4+ T cells from blood. These receptors were obtained from a woman in her forties with type 1 diabetes. The CDR3 runs from the conserved cysteine through the conserved F or W. D genes are given only for firm matches. Clone size is given for some rows only: seen once, a few or many times, or a class if the clone is expanded.

V,J,D,size,DNA,CDR3
TRBV18,TRBJ2-6,NA,few,TGTGCCAGCTCACCTCGGGACACTGGGGCCAACGTCCTGACTTTC,CASSPRDTGANVLTF
TRBV5-6,TRBJ1-1,NA,many,TGTGCCAGCAGCTTGGGGTTGATCGGTGAAGCTTTCTTT,CASSLGLIGEAFF
TRBV9,TRBJ1-5,NA,NA,TGTGCCAGCAGCGTAGGGGGGGATGGAGTTCAGCCCCAGCATTTT,CASSVGGDGVQPQHF
TRBV6-5,TRBJ2-7,NA,few,TGTGCCAGCAGTTACCAGGCCCAGAAGTACTTC,CASSYQAQKYF
TRBV6-5,TRBJ1-1,TRBD1,NA,TGTGCCAGCAGTTTCGGACAGGGAAGGCCAAACACTGAAGCTTTCTTT,CASSFGQGRPNTEAFF
TRBV28,TRBJ1-5,NA,NA,TGTGCCAGCAGTTTAAGGGGACAGCCCCAGCATTTT,CASSLRGQPQHF
TRBV4-3,TRBJ1-1,NA,NA,TGCGCCAGCAGCCAAGAACAGGGCAGGACTGAAGCTTTCTTT,CASSQEQGRTEAFF
TRBV4-3,TRBJ1-4,NA,few,TGCGCCAGCAGCCCACAGGGAGGGGAAAAACTGTTTTTT,CASSPQGGEKLFF
TRBV7-3,TRBJ2-3,TRBD2,NA,TGTGCCAGCAGCACTGGACTAGCAGGGGATACGCAGTATTTT,CASSTGLAGDTQYF
TRBV7-2,TRBJ2-3,NA,many,TGTGCCAGCACCTCACAGCGGGCCGATACGCAGTATTTT,CASTSQRADTQYF
TRBV19,TRBJ1-2,NA,few,TGTGCCAGTAGGGCAGTATCCTTCAACTATGGCTACACCTTC,CASRAVSFNYGYTF
TRBV11-2,TRBJ2-3,NA,few,TGTGCCAGCAGCACTATACGGGGGGCCGAGGATACGCAGTATTTT,CASSTIRGAEDTQYF
TRBV5-6,TRBJ2-7,TRBD1,few,TGTGCCAGCAGCTCCGGACAGGGTGACGAGCAGTACTTC,CASSSGQGDEQYF
TRBV2,TRBJ2-1,NA,few,TGTGCCAGCAGGGGTACGGGGGAGCAGTTCTTC,CASRGTGEQFF
TRBV2,TRBJ1-1,NA,NA,TGTGCCAGCAGTGAACCTAACAGAGTAAACACTGAAGCTTTCTTT,CASSEPNRVNTEAFF
TRBV6-5,TRBJ1-5,NA,few,TGTGCCAGCAGTTACTCGGGGGGTGGCCAGCCCCAGCATTTT,CASSYSGGGQPQHF
TRBV7-9,TRBJ2-5,TRBD1,few,TGTGCCAGCGGAAGACAGGGAGAGACCCAGTACTTC,CASGRQGETQYF
TRBV5-1,TRBJ2-1,NA,many,TGCGCCAGCAGCATAGGCCAGGTCTCCTACAATGAGCAGTTCTTC,CASSIGQVSYNEQFF
TRBV27,TRBJ2-1,TRBD1,few,TGTGCCAGCAGTTTATCACCGACAGGGCGAGATGAGCAGTTCTTC,CASSLSPTGRDEQFF
TRBV27,TRBJ1-4,NA,few,TGTGCCAGCAGTTTCGGGTTGACTAATGAAAAACTGTTTTTT,CASSFGLTNEKLFF
TRBV5-1,TRBJ2-7,TRBD2,NA,TGCGCCAGCAGCTTTTCTAGCGGGTCTATTTTCTACGAGCAGTACTTC,CASSFSSGSIFYEQYF
TRBV18,TRBJ1-1,NA,NA,TGTGCCAGCTCACCAACCTCAGGGTCCTCCCCGAACACTGAAGCTTTCTTT,CASSPTSGSSPNTEAFF
TRBV7-9,TRBJ2-7,TRBD1,few,TGTGCCAGCAGCTTCTGGGGACAGTCCTACGAGCAGTACTTC,CASSFWGQSYEQYF
TRBV15,TRBJ1-1,NA,NA,TGTGCCACCAGCCCGTACCCGCAGGGGACTGAAGCTTTCTTT,CATSPYPQGTEAFF
TRBV6-6,TRBJ2-5,TRBD1,few,TGTGCCAGCAGTCACCGGACAGGGAGTGAGACCCAGTACTTC,CASSHRTGSETQYF
TRBV4-3,TRBJ2-7,NA,NA,TGCGCCAGCAGCGTTACAGGCTCCTACGAGCAGTACTTC,CASSVTGSYEQYF
TRBV7-2,TRBJ1-6,TRBD1,NA,TGTGCCAGCAGCTTACAGGGGGCCGATTCACCCCTCCACTTT,CASSLQGADSPLHF
TRBV4-2,TRBJ2-2,NA,NA,TGTGCCAGCAGCCAAGTGGAAGCGGACACCGGGGAGCTGTTTTTT,CASSQVEADTGELFF
TRBV7-9,TRBJ1-1,TRBD1,few,TGTGCCAGCGACAGGGGGGACACTGAAGCTTTCTTT,CASDRGDTEAFF
TRBV5-4,TRBJ1-5,TRBD1,NA,TGTGCCAGCAGCTTGGGGACAGGCGGGCATCAGCCCCAGCATTTT,CASSLGTGGHQPQHF
TRBV6-6,TRBJ2-7,NA,few,TGTGCCAGCAGTTACTCGGGAGTGTACGAGCAGTACTTC,CASSYSGVYEQYF
TRBV9,TRBJ1-2,TRBD1,many,TGTGCCAGCAGCCGCGGACCCCCGGGACAGCCCTATGGCTACACCTTC,CASSRGPPGQPYGYTF
TRBV4-1,TRBJ1-2,TRBD1,few,TGCGCCAGCAGCCTTGGACAGGGGGCCAACTATGGCTACACCTTC,CASSLGQGANYGYTF
TRBV5-1,TRBJ2-2,NA,NA,TGCGCCAGCAGCTTACGGGAGACCGGGGAGCTGTTTTTT,CASSLRETGELFF
TRBV5-1,TRBJ1-1,NA,NA,TGCGCCAGCAGCTGGGGTGGGGGGGATCCCACTGAAGCTTTCTTT,CASSWGGGDPTEAFF
TRBV19,TRBJ1-1,NA,few,TGTGCCAGTACAAAGGGGCGTATAGCTTTCTTT,CASTKGRIAFF
TRBV7-2,TRBJ2-2,NA,few,TGTGCCAGCAGCCCTTCCAACACCGGGGAGCTGTTTTTT,CASSPSNTGELFF
TRBV28,TRBJ2-7,NA,NA,TGTGCCAGCAGTTTGAACGGGCCGGGGGAGCAGTACTTC,CASSLNGPGEQYF
TRBV5-4,TRBJ2-1,NA,NA,TGTGCCAGCAGCTTCTCCAGGGGATTCGATGAGCAGTTCTTC,CASSFSRGFDEQFF
TRBV28,TRBJ2-7,TRBD1,few,TGTGCCAGCAGCTCGACAGGGGGAGACTACGAGCAGTACTTC,CASSSTGGDYEQYF
TRBV18,TRBJ2-2,NA,NA,TGTGCCAGCTCACCAGGCGGGGCGAGCAGCGGGGAGCTGTTTTTT,CASSPGGASSGELFF
TRBV6-5,TRBJ2-1,NA,NA,TGTGCCAGCAGTTCCCGTGGGGGGGCGCGTGAGCAGTTCTTC,CASSSRGGAREQFF
TRBV9,TRBJ2-7,NA,few,TGTGCCAGCAGCGTCTTGGGGACACCCGATTACGAGCAGTACTTC,CASSVLGTPDYEQYF
TRBV13,TRBJ2-1,NA,few,TGTGCCAGCAGCTTAGGACGCAGCTACAATGAGCAGTTCTTC,CASSLGRSYNEQFF
TRBV6-6,TRBJ2-1,TRBD1,NA,TGTGCCAGCAGTGTACAGGGGAATGAGCAGTTCTTC,CASSVQGNEQFF
TRBV28,TRBJ1-5,NA,NA,TGTGCCAGCAGCCAAAGGGGGGGATTCGGGAAAAATCAGCCCCAGCATTTT,CASSQRGGFGKNQPQHF
TRBV6-6,TRBJ1-3,NA,few,TGTGCCAGCAGAAAACAGGACCTCTCTGGAAACACCATATATTTT,CASRKQDLSGNTIYF
TRBV6-1,TRBJ2-7,TRBD1,few,TGTGCCAGCAGTGAGTGGGACAGGGAAAGGGAGCAGTACTTC,CASSEWDREREQYF
TRBV5-1,TRBJ2-5,TRBD2,few,TGCGCCAGCAGCTTGGGGGGAGGGCCCCAAGAGACCCAGTACTTC,CASSLGGGPQETQYF
TRBV30,TRBJ1-2,NA,NA,TGTGCCTGGAGCCATAGGCGAGGAAACTATGGCTACACCTTC,CAWSHRRGNYGYTF
TRBV28,TRBJ1-5,TRBD1,NA,TGTGCCAGCAGTTTTGGGGGGACAGGGAGCAATCAGCCCCAGCATTTT,CASSFGGTGSNQPQHF
TRBV5-1,TRBJ2-3,NA,NA,TGCGCCAGCAGCTTGGGGACTTTTTTCACAGATACGCAGTATTTT,CASSLGTFFTDTQYF
TRBV2,TRBJ2-1,NA,NA,TGTGCCAGCAGAGGCCAGGGGGGTAGCGGCTACAATGAGCAGTTCTTC,CASRGQGGSGYNEQFF